Following are 7 T cell receptor beta chains from one sample sequenced in a study of prognosis after radiotherapy for stage I lung cancer (dated by TCRdb to 2020 to 2023). The data were produced on an Illumina HiSeq 3000. The TCR beta CDR3 region was amplified from genomic DNA by two rounds of multiplex PCR. The first PCR round used primers specific to each TRBV and TRBJ gene, and the primer sequences were filed in Chinese patent CN105087789A. TCRdb reworked the public reads: Q25 trimming with fastp, MiXCR clone assembly, productive beta chains retained. Rows matching on CDR3 protein sequence are summarized as one entry with the most common DNA and genes. Counted in this sample were under 15,000 distinct CDR3 sequences; 54% of them appeared once. The ten largest make up under 25% of the sample. Specimen: PBMCs, collected before or after stereotactic body radiation therapy (not recorded which). All receptors derive from a donor over 45 with non-small cell lung cancer.

The count of this clonotype is one. The chain has TRBV19 and TRBJ1-5; D remains ambiguous. V gave up 3 bases and J gave up 7 bases, with 10 bases separating them. The CDR3 is 13 residues long. The V gene's germline CDR1 is LNHDA and CDR2 SQIVND (reference sequence). The CDR3 loop reads CASSMGSEQPQHF. CDR3 sequence (DNA): TGTGCCAGTAGTATGGGGAGCGAACAGCCCCAGCATTTT.

The rearrangement joins TRBV2 to TRBJ2-7; D is undetermined. Deletions cut 3 bases from V and 0 bases from J, with 9 bases between. The CDR3 extends over 14 amino acids. Germline V gives CDR1 SNHLY, CDR2 FYNNEI. CDR3 sequence: CASSEQSLSYEQYF. In DNA, the CDR3 is TGTGCCAGCAGTGAGCAGAGCCTCTCCTACGAGCAGTACTTC. Full variable domain (rest looked up from reference TRBV2 and TRBJ2-7): EPEVTQTPSHQVTQMGQEVILRCVPISNHLYFYWYRQILGQKVEFLVSFYNNEISEKSEIFDDQFSVERPDGSNFTLKIRSTKLEDSAMYFCASSEQSLSYEQYFGPGTRLTVT.

On this clonotype itself: Only one base separates this from a far larger clonotype, so it likely reflects a read error. The rearrangement uses TRBV6-4 and TRBJ2-7; D may be TRBD1 (5 bases). This CDR3 region has 15 residues. With 6 bases removed from V and 2 bases from J, the gap between germline ends came to 17 bases. Germline V gives CDR1 MRHNA, CDR2 SNTAGT. CDR3 sequence reads: CASRKPGYHTYEQYF. DNA of the CDR3: TGTGCCAGCAGAAAACCAGGGTACCATACCTACGAGCAGTACTTC.

This clonotype was counted many times. Given a much more abundant clone one base away, this may be a read error. The rearrangement joins TRBV6-1 to TRBJ2-3, with a weak D call TRBD2 (5 bases). The V gene's germline CDR1 is MNHNS and CDR2 SASEGT. Trimming took off 7 bases at V and 7 bases at J, with 15 bases between the two ends. The CDR3 has 13 residues. CDR3 loop: CASINEGAYTQYF. The CDR3 DNA is TGTGCCAGCATCAACGAGGGTGCATATACGCAGTATTTT.

V usage is TRBV20-1 and J usage is TRBJ1-2; no clear D. Between the trimmed V and J ends, which lost 1 base and 4 bases, there was a span of 13 bases. The CDR3 has 14 residues. Germline values: CDR1 DFQATT, CDR2 SNEGSKA (reference sequence). CDR3 amino acids: CSARASDLGYGYTF. The CDR3 coding sequence is TGCAGTGCTAGAGCCTCAGATCTCGGCTATGGCTACACCTTC.

Points on this clonotype: A much more abundant neighbour one base away suggests this may be a read error. The J gene is TRBJ2-5, the V gene TRBV7-6; D is undetermined. Trimming stripped 4 bases from V and 2 bases from J, with 8 bases between. Germline V gene lookup returns CDR1 SGHVS and CDR2 FNYEAQ. The CDR3 sequence is 13 residues long. Here the CDR3 reads CASSYMFQETQYF. Here the CDR3 DNA reads TGTGCCAGCAGCTACATGTTTCAAGAGACCCAGTACTTC.

This clonotype is classed as large. V usage is TRBV14 and J usage is TRBJ2-7; D ambiguous. CDR3 length: 13 amino acids. CDR1 and CDR2 from the germline V gene are SGHDN and FVKESK. Trimming stripped 4 bases from V and 2 bases from J, with 9 bases between. CDR3 region: CASSLRRAYEQYF. CDR3 bases: TGTGCCAGCAGCCTTAGGCGTGCCTACGAGCAGTACTTC.